The rows below give T cell receptor beta chains drawn from one sample of a study of blood T cell repertoires in COVID-19. Assay: immunoSEQ multiplex PCR; the TCRdb copy retains only in-frame clones and omits some. Of 150,000 to 200,000 clones in the sample, 65% to 85% were seen once. Sequenced input: PBMCs or T cells enriched from blood (not recorded which). These receptors came from a woman between 25 and 40 years old who had been exposed to COVID-19. The CDR3 runs from the conserved cysteine through the conserved F or W. A D gene is named only where the DNA matches it firmly. Size tells how often a clone was seen (once, few, many) or the class of an expanded clone, and some rows leave it out.

clone_size	v_call	j_call	d_call	cdr3_aa	cdr3_nt
-	TRBV24-1	TRBJ2-2	-	CATGEENTGELFF	TGTGCCACCGGCGAGGAGAACACCGGGGAGCTGTTTTTT
-	TRBV13	TRBJ2-1	-	CASSFGLDNEQFF	TGTGCCAGCAGCTTCGGACTCGACAATGAGCAGTTCTTC
-	TRBV7-9	TRBJ1-4	TRBD1	CASSSRQGRGRTNEKLFF	TGTGCCAGCAGCTCAAGACAGGGGAGGGGTAGAACTAATGAAAAACTGTTTTTT
-	TRBV4-2	TRBJ2-2	TRBD2	CASSQDPSGGAVTGELFF	TGTGCCAGCAGCCAAGACCCCAGCGGGGGGGCCGTCACCGGGGAGCTGTTTTTT
-	TRBV7-2	TRBJ2-2	-	CASSLGVGGLIGELFF	TGTGCCAGCAGCTTAGGGGTCGGGGGATTGATCGGGGAGCTGTTTTTT
-	TRBV20-1	TRBJ2-7	TRBD2	CSASTPGSTSASYEQYF	TGCAGTGCTAGTACCCCGGGCTCGACTAGCGCAAGCTACGAGCAGTACTTC
-	TRBV5-1	TRBJ2-7	-	CASSWDKVSSSYEQYF	TGCGCCAGCAGCTGGGACAAGGTCAGCTCCTCCTACGAGCAGTACTTC
-	TRBV14	TRBJ2-2	-	CASSRELGELFF	TGTGCCAGCAGCCGGGAGCTCGGGGAGCTGTTTTTT
-	TRBV7-8	TRBJ2-5	TRBD1	CASSLAGQSGGEETQYF	TGTGCCAGCAGCTTAGCGGGACAGTCAGGCGGAGAAGAGACCCAGTACTTC
-	TRBV19	TRBJ1-2	-	CASSIGLRGYTF	TGTGCCAGTAGTATAGGTCTGAGGGGCTACACCTTC
-	TRBV9	TRBJ2-7	TRBD2	CASSSGGTGEQYF	TGTGCCAGCAGTAGCGGGGGGACGGGTGAGCAGTACTTC
-	TRBV2	TRBJ2-7	-	CASKISALGYEQYF	TGTGCCAGCAAAATCTCGGCGCTAGGTTACGAGCAGTACTTC
-	TRBV6-5	TRBJ2-3	TRBD2	CASSVSGSTDTQYF	TGTGCCAGCAGCGTTAGCGGGAGCACAGATACGCAGTATTTT
-	TRBV4-2	TRBJ1-2	-	CASSQRAGADYGYTF	TGTGCCAGCAGCCAGAGGGCAGGGGCAGACTATGGCTACACCTTC
-	TRBV11-3	TRBJ2-2	-	CASSPRGTGELFF	TGTGCCAGCAGCCCTAGGGGCACCGGGGAGCTGTTTTTT
-	TRBV4-1	TRBJ2-5	TRBD2	CASSQKTREGSRETQYF	TGCGCCAGCAGCCAGAAGACTAGGGAGGGTTCACGAGAGACCCAGTACTTC
-	TRBV5-6	TRBJ2-1	-	CASSARRMGPRGSYNEQFF	TGTGCCAGCAGCGCCCGTAGAATGGGCCCACGGGGATCCTACAATGAGCAGTTCTTC
once	TRBV5-1	TRBJ1-1	-	CASSRDIITGTEAFF	TGCGCCAGCAGCCGGGACATCATAACAGGGACTGAAGCTTTCTTT
-	TRBV6-1	TRBJ2-7	-	CASSEPRRADEQYF	TGTGCCAGCAGTGAACCTCGCAGGGCCGACGAGCAGTACTTC
-	TRBV5-1	TRBJ2-5	-	CASSLDSGGRGGETQYF	TGCGCCAGCAGCTTGGATTCGGGGGGCAGGGGAGGAGAGACCCAGTACTTC
-	TRBV13	TRBJ1-3	-	CASSLGFLSGNTIYF	TGTGCCAGCAGCTTAGGATTCCTGTCTGGAAACACCATATATTTT
-	TRBV14	TRBJ2-1	-	CASSQVIGGGKFF	TGTGCCAGCAGCCAAGTTATAGGGGGGGGAAAGTTCTTC
-	TRBV19	TRBJ1-1	TRBD1	CASSIKQGSMDTEAFF	TGTGCCAGTAGTATTAAACAGGGGTCCATGGACACTGAAGCTTTCTTT
-	TRBV5-1	TRBJ2-7	-	CASSLNNQGPYEQYF	TGCGCCAGCAGCTTAAACAACCAGGGCCCCTACGAGCAGTACTTC
-	TRBV7-8	TRBJ2-2	TRBD2	CASTNRLAGNTGELFF	TGTGCCAGCACCAACCGACTAGCGGGCAACACCGGGGAGCTGTTTTTT
-	TRBV4-1	TRBJ2-1	-	CASSQGDEQFF	TGCGCCAGCAGCCAAGGCGATGAGCAGTTCTTC
-	TRBV6-5	TRBJ1-2	-	CASSYGQGPYGYTF	TGTGCCAGCAGTTACGGGCAGGGCCCCTATGGCTACACCTTC
-	TRBV5-4	TRBJ2-7	TRBD1	CASSLAGTGSYEQYF	TGTGCCAGCAGCTTGGCCGGGACAGGGAGCTACGAGCAGTACTTC
once	TRBV9	TRBJ2-3	TRBD2	CASSILAGPADTQYF	TGTGCCAGCAGCATCCTAGCGGGGCCCGCAGATACGCAGTATTTT
few	TRBV7-2	TRBJ2-3	TRBD2	CASSLTSGGAIDTQYF	TGTGCCAGCAGCTTGACTAGCGGGGGGGCCATAGATACGCAGTATTTT
-	TRBV2	TRBJ2-1	TRBD1	CASSGQGVNEQFF	TGTGCCAGCAGTGGACAGGGGGTTAATGAGCAGTTCTTC
-	TRBV27	TRBJ1-5	-	CASSLVVPSSNQPQHF	TGTGCCAGCAGTTTAGTAGTCCCCTCGAGCAATCAGCCCCAGCATTTT
-	TRBV18	TRBJ2-2	TRBD2	CASSPETGTMNTGELFF	TGTGCCAGCTCACCAGAAACCGGGACTATGAACACCGGGGAGCTGTTTTTT
-	TRBV5-5	TRBJ2-7	-	CASSEGDYLPHEQYF	TGTGCCAGCAGCGAGGGGGACTATCTTCCCCACGAGCAGTACTTC
-	TRBV3-1/TRBV3-2	TRBJ1-6	-	CASSQGMGAGFSPLHF	TGTGCCAGCAGCCAAGGAATGGGGGCCGGGTTTTCACCCCTCCACTTT
-	TRBV6-1	TRBJ2-3	TRBD2	CASSEASGGPDTQYF	TGTGCCAGCAGTGAAGCTAGCGGGGGGCCAGATACGCAGTATTTT
once	TRBV12-3/TRBV12-4	TRBJ1-2	-	CASSLGRMEGYTF	TGTGCCAGCAGTTTAGGACGCATGGAGGGCTACACCTTC
once	TRBV5-1	TRBJ2-7	-	CASSFGPNYEQYF	TGCGCCAGCAGCTTCGGTCCCAACTACGAGCAGTACTTC
-	TRBV5-1	TRBJ2-7	TRBD1	CASSLGPGTGVPYEQYF	TGCGCCAGCAGCTTGGGCCCCGGGACAGGGGTTCCCTACGAGCAGTACTTC
-	TRBV7-9	TRBJ2-7	-	CASSPPGYEQYF	TGTGCCAGCAGCCCGCCCGGGTACGAGCAGTACTTC
-	TRBV6-4	TRBJ1-1	-	CASRAESQGNTEAFF	TGTGCCAGCAGAGCAGAGTCACAGGGAAACACTGAAGCTTTCTTT
-	TRBV5-1	TRBJ2-5	-	CASSLAPAGEPQETQYF	TGCGCCAGCAGCTTGGCCCCGGCAGGGGAACCTCAAGAGACCCAGTACTTC